The 13 T cell receptor beta chains in this list originate from one sample, sequenced in a study of blood T cell repertoires in COVID-19. TCRdb's copy holds only in-frame clones and misses some; the assay was immunoSEQ multiplex PCR. The table has 140,000 or so clones, about 79% seen once; the top ten hold approximately 10%. Specimen: peripheral blood. These receptors originate from a man between 60 and 75 years old with active or convalescent COVID-19.

CDR3 residues: CASNNPPEGELFF. The CDR3 DNA is TGCGCCAGCAACAATCCCCCGGAGGGGGAGCTGTTTTTT. The V call is TRBV4-3, the J call TRBJ2-2; D is ambiguous. The CDR3 runs 13 residues. Per the germline V gene, CDR1 is LGHNA and CDR2 is YSLEER. Trimming removed 7 bases at V and 8 bases at J, with 14 bases between.

V gene TRBV14 combines with J gene TRBJ1-1; D is unresolved. This CDR3 is 18 amino acids long. Deletions cut 4 bases from V and 1 base from J, with 22 bases between. The germline V gene has CDR1 SGHDN and CDR2 FVKESK. In DNA, the CDR3 is TGTGCCAGCAGCCGCAGCAGCCGGCGGTTGATAGAGAACACTGAAGCTTTCTTT. Translation: CASSRSSRRLIENTEAFF.

The chain uses TRBV6-2 or TRBV6-3 and TRBJ1-1, with D possibly matching TRBD1 (6 bases). The V gene lost 4 bases and the J gene lost 4 bases, with 13 bases spanning the gap. The CDR3 sequence is 14 residues long. Germline CDR1 reads MNHEY; CDR2 reads SVGEGT. CDR3 loop: CASSLVQGVTEAFF. In DNA, the CDR3 is TGTGCCAGCAGTTTAGTACAGGGAGTCACTGAAGCTTTCTTT.

This clone has a single count. V usage is TRBV30 and J usage is TRBJ2-5, with a tentative D call TRBD1 (6 bases). Trimming took 0 bases from V and 2 from J, leaving 13 bases between them. The CDR3 totals 15 residues. Germline V gene lookup returns CDR1 GTSNPN and CDR2 SVGIG (reference sequence). This chain's CDR3 is CAWSVWGTGQETQYF. The CDR3 DNA reads as TGTGCCTGGAGTGTATGGGGAACAGGGCAAGAGACCCAGTACTTC.

The chain employs TRBV5-4 and TRBJ2-1, with TRBD1 matching over 7 bases. The CDR3 has 15 residues. In germline, CDR1 is SGHNT, CDR2 YYREEE (reference sequence). The V and J ends lost 0 bases and 5 bases, in that order; junction bases with no gene match: 5. The CDR3 region has the DNA TGTGCCAGCAGCTTGGGTCAGGGGGTTAACAATGAGCAGTTCTTC. This translates into CASSLGQGVNNEQFF.

The rearrangement joins TRBV7-2 to TRBJ1-5; D ambiguous. The CDR3 spans 14 residues. Germline lookup yields CDR1 SGHTA and CDR2 FQGNSA. V lost 1 base and J lost 3, with 7 bases in between. The CDR3 reads CASSLDSFNQPQHF. CDR3 DNA sequence: TGTGCCAGCAGCTTAGACAGTTTCAATCAGCCCCAGCATTTT.

This clone was found a few times. The rearrangement links TRBV25-1 to TRBJ2-1; D gene uncertain. Trimming pared 5 bases from V and 0 bases from J, leaving 11 bases between. Germline V gives CDR1 MGHDK, CDR2 SYGVNS. The CDR3 sequence is 15 residues long. The CDR3, as DNA: TGTGCCAGCAGTCTAGGTTCTCGCTCCTACAATGAGCAGTTCTTC. It codes for CASSLGSRSYNEQFF.

The chain carries TRBV4-3 and TRBJ2-5; a weak D match, TRBD2 (6 bases). Trimming took off 0 bases at V and 11 bases at J, with 19 bases between the two ends. This CDR3 spans 15 amino acids. Germline CDR1 is LGHNA and CDR2 is YSLEER. Here the CDR3 DNA reads TGCGCCAGCAGCCAAGATACTATCCGGTCGGGAGCACAGTACTTC. Protein sequence: CASSQDTIRSGAQYF.

The CDR3 coding sequence is TGCAGTGCTAGTGGGCAAAAACAGGGGTACACTGAAGCTTTCTTT. Translating gives CSASGQKQGYTEAFF. The chain couples TRBV20-1 to TRBJ1-1, with 7 bases matching TRBD1. Losses at the gene ends were 3 bases for V and 3 bases for J; bases not matched to a gene: 10. Germline loops: CDR1 DFQATT, CDR2 SNEGSKA (reference sequence). This CDR3 spans 15 amino acids.

This clone appeared once. The rearrangement uses TRBV18 and TRBJ2-1, with D unclear. Trimming pared 2 bases from V and 5 bases from J, leaving 7 bases between. This CDR3 is 13 amino acids long. Germline V lookup: CDR1 KGHSH, CDR2 LQKENI. CDR3 sequence reads: CASSPTRDNEQFF. The CDR3 coding sequence is TGTGCCAGCTCACCAACTCGGGACAATGAGCAGTTCTTC. The whole variable domain, filled in from reference TRBV18 and TRBJ2-1, reads NAGVMQNPRHLVRRRGQEARLRCSPMKGHSHVYWYRQLPEEGLKFMVYLQKENIIDESGMPKERFSAEFPKEGPSILRIQQVVRGDSAAYFCASSPTRDNEQFFGPGTRLTVL.

This clone was detected a few times. The chain is built from TRBV6-5 and TRBJ1-4; D call uncertain. This CDR3 is 15 amino acids long. CDR1 and CDR2 (germline): MNHEY, SVGAGI. The V end was cut by 3 bases, the J end by 7 bases, with 15 bases between. This CDR3 reads CASSYDGSRSEKLFF. In nucleotides, the CDR3 is TGTGCCAGCAGTTATGACGGGAGCAGGAGTGAAAAACTGTTTTTT.

The chain couples TRBV11-3 to TRBJ2-5; 7 nucleotides align to TRBD2. The CDR3 extends over 14 amino acids. Trimming at V came to 3 bases and at J to 4 bases, leaving 5 bases not matched to a gene. Germline lookup yields CDR1 SGHNT and CDR2 YENEEA. The CDR3 region is CASSLGGDAETQYF. DNA of the CDR3: TGTGCCAGCAGCTTGGGGGGGGACGCAGAGACCCAGTACTTC. Looking up the rest from reference TRBV11-3 and TRBJ2-5 gives the full variable domain: EAGVVQSPRYKIIEKKQPVAFWCNPISGHNTLYWYLQNLGQGPELLIRYENEEAVDDSQLPKDRFSAERLKGVDSTLKIQPAELGDSAVYLCASSLGGDAETQYFGPGTRLLVL.

This clone has just one count. CDR3 in DNA: TGTGCCAGCAGCCAAGCTATGACAGGGAGGTCTGGAAACACCATATATTTT. Amino acids: CASSQAMTGRSGNTIYF. This sequence joins TRBV3-1 (or the pseudogene TRBV3-2) and TRBJ1-3, with TRBD1 identical over 7 bases. The CDR3 contains 17 residues. CDR1 LGHDT and CDR2 YNNKEL come from the germline V gene (reference sequence). V shed 1 base, J shed 1 base, and the junction held 7 bases outside the gene matches.